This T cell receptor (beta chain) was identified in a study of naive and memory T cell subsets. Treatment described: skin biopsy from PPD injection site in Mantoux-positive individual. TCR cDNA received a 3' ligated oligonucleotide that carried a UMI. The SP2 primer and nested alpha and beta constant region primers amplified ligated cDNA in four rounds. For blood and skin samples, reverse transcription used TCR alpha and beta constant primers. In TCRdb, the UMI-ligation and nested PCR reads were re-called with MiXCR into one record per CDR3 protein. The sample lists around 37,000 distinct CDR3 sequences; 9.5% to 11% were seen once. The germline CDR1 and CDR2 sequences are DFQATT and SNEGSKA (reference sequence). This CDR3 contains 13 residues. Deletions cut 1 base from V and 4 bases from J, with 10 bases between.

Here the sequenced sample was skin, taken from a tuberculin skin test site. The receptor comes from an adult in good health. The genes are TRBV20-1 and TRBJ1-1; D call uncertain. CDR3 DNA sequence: TGCAGTGCTAGAGTTCAGGAGGGCACTGAAGCTTTCTTT. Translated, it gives CSARVQEGTEAFF.